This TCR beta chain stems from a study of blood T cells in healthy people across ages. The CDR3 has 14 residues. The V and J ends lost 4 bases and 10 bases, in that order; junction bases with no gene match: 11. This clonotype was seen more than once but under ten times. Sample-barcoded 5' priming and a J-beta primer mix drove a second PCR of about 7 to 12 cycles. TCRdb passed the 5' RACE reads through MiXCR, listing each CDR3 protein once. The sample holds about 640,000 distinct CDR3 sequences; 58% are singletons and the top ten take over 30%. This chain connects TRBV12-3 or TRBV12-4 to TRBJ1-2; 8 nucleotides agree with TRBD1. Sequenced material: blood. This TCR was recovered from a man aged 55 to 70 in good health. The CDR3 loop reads CASSSITGGWDYTF. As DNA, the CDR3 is TGTGCCAGCAGTTCCATCACAGGGGGTTGGGACTACACCTTC.